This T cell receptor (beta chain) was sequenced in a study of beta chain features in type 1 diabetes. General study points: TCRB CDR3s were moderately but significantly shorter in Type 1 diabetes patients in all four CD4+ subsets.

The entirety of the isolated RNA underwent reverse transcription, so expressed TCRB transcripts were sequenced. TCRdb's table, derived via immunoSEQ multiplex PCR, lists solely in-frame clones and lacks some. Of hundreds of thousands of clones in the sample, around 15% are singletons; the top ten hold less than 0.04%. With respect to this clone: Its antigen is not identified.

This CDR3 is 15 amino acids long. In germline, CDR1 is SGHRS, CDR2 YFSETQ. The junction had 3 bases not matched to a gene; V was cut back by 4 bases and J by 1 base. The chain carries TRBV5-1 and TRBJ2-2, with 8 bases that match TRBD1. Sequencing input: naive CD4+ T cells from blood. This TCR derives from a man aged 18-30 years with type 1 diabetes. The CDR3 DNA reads TGCGCCAGCAGCGCCGGGACAGGGAACACCGGGGAGCTGTTTTTT. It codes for CASSAGTGNTGELFF.